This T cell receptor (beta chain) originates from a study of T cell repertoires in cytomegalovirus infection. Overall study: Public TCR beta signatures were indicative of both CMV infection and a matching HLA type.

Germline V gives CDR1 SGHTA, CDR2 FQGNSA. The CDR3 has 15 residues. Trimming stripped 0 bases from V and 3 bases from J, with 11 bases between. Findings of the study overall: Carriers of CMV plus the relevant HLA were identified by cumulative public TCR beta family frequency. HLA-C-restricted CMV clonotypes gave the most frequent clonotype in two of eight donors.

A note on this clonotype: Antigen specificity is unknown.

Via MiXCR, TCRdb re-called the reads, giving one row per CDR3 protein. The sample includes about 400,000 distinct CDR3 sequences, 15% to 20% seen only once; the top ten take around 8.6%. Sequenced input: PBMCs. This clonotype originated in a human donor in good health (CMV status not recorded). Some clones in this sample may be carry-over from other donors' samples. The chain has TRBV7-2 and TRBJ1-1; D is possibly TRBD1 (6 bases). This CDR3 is CASSLARTADTEAFF. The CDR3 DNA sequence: TGTGCCAGCAGCTTAGCTAGGACAGCCGACACTGAAGCTTTCTTT.